This T cell receptor (beta chain) was captured by sequencing in a study of T cells after yellow fever vaccination (dated by TCRdb to about 2019). As for the study more broadly: The SMART-Seq v4 Ultra Low Input RNA kit was used to prepare libraries from fractions with low cell numbers. To follow T-cell clones before and after both primary and booster YFV17D yellow fever vaccination, bulk TCR alpha and beta repertoires underwent longitudinal sequencing. The cohort comprised two healthy male donors, one aged 18 to 29 and one aged 30 to 40 years. Blood was collected at multiple timepoints before and after primary and secondary immunization, and bulk PBMC replicates and cell subsets were isolated.

According to the study, the label for this sample's treatment or condition signals: live attenuated yellow fever vaccine strain. At each blood-draw timepoint, two biological replicates of bulk PBMCs were collected. PBMCs were isolated from peripheral blood using a standard Ficoll-Paque protocol. TriZol was used to extract RNA from bulk PBMCs, from CD4 and CD8 fractions, and from dextramer-positive and dextramer-negative fractions. Taken from the germline V gene, the CDR1 and CDR2 loops are MGHRA and YSYEKL. Germline trimming amounts to 3 bases on V and 0 bases on J, with 9 as the count of junction bases outside the gene matches. The CDR3 contains 17 residues, cysteine and phenylalanine counted. Just CDR3 DNA is preserved here, 51 bases in frame from base 1. TCR cDNA was made using 5'RACE template switching, a step that added a universal primer site and unique molecular identifiers. cDNA synthesis was primed from both the TCR alpha and TCR beta constant segments. Library amplification used two PCR steps, and the second PCR step added sample barcodes and sequencing adapters. Sequencing of the libraries was done on either Illumina HiSeq 2500 (2x100 bp) or NovaSeq (2x150 bp). The authors processed their data as follows. MIGEC handled demultiplexing of reads and collapsing into UMI consensus sequences, while MiXCR performed V(D)J alignment. Vaccine-responding clonotypes were defined with edgeR using replicate PBMC samples, requiring FDR below 0.01 and a log2 fold change above 5 up to day 15. Bulk clonotypes were assigned CD4 or CD8 identity according to which sequenced CD4 or CD8 repertoire held them at higher abundance. Through fastp at Q25 and MiXCR, TCRdb rebuilt clones from the public reads, retaining in-frame beta chains. Duplicate CDR3 protein sequences are folded into a single record with the most common DNA and genes. These V and J calls rely on TCRdb rather than the paper's analysis. Across this sample there are more than 300,000 distinct CDR3 sequences, with roughly 7% seen only once. The leading ten clones occupy roughly a sixth of the sample.

This clonotype was detected many times. It lacks a known antigen. No base-level quality is on record; no much larger clone is a single base apart. Study-wide findings and limitations: Most clones expanded after primary vaccination were re-detected after the booster (almost 98% of CD4 and around 88% of CD8), suggesting broad memory maintenance. The study included only a couple of donors, which limits how far the findings can be generalized. The secondary T-cell response was weaker than the primary response but faster, peaking on day 5 instead of day 15. A small fraction of clonotypes showed up in both the CD4 and CD8 compartments, probably as a result of convergent recombination. Computational filtering was needed because FACS-sorted repertoires could contain abundant contaminating clonotypes from the bulk population.

This TCR was recovered from a man in his late teens or twenties who received the YFV17D yellow fever vaccine. Rearrangement joined TRBV4-1 to TRBJ2-3, and TRBD2 aligns with 7 junction nucleotides. Sample: PBMCs, taken about 49 days after the first yellow fever vaccination. The CDR3 has the sequence CASSQDPSGASTDTQYF. The nucleotide sequence reads as follows: TGCGCCAGCAGCCAGGACCCTAGCGGTGCTAGCACAGATACGCAGTATTTT.